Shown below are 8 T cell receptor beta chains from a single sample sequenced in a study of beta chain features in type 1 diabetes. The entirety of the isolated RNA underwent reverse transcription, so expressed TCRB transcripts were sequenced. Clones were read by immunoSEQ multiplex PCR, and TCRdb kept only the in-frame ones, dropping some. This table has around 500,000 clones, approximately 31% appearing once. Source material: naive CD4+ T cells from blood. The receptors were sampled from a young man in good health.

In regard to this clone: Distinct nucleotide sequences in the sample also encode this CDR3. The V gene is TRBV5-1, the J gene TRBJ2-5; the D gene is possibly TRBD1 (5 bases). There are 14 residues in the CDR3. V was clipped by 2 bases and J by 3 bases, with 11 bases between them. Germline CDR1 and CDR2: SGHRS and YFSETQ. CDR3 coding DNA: TGCGCCAGCAGCTTAGAAGGGGCAGAAGAGACCCAGTACTTC. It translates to CASSLEGAEETQYF. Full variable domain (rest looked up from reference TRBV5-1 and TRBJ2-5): KAGVTQTPRYLIKTRGQQVTLSCSPISGHRSVSWYQQTPGQGLQFLFEYFSETQRNKGNFPGRFSGRQFSNSRSEMNVSTLELGDSALYLCASSLEGAEETQYFGPGTRLLVL.

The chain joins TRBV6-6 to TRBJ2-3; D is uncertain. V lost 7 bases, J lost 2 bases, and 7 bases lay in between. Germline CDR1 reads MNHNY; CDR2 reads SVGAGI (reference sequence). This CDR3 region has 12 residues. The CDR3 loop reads CASTLNTDTQYF. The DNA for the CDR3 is TGTGCCAGCACCCTAAACACAGATACGCAGTATTTT.

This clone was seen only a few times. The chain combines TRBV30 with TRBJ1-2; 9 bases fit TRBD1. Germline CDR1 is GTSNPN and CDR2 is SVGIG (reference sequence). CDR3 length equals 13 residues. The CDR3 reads CAKEGQGKYGYTF. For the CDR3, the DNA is TGTGCTAAAGAGGGACAGGGAAAGTATGGCTACACCTTC.

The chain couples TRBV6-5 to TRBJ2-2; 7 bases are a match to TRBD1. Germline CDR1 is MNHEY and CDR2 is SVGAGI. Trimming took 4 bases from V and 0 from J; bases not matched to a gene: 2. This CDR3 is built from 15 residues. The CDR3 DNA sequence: TGTGCCAGCAGTTGGCAGGGGGCGAACACCGGGGAGCTGTTTTTT. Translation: CASSWQGANTGELFF.

The DNA for the CDR3 is TGCGCCAGCCCGCGGCGGGAGGGCTTCAATGAGCAGTTCTTC. This sequence encodes CASPRREGFNEQFF. This chain links TRBV23-1 with TRBJ2-1; 9 nucleotides agree with TRBD2. TRBV23-1 is recorded as an ORF, its role being uncertain. The CDR3 covers 14 residues. V was clipped by 8 bases and J by 6 bases; unmatched bases: 8.

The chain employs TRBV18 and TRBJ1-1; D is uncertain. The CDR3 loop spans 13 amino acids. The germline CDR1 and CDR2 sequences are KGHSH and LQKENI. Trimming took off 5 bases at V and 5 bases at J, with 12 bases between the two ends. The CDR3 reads CASSRSGITEAFF. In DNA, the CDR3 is TGTGCCAGCTCAAGGAGTGGGATAACTGAAGCTTTCTTT.

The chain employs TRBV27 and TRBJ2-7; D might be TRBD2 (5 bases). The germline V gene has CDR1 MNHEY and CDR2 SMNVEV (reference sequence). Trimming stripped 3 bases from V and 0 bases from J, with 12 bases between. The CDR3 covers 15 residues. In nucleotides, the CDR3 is TGTGCCAGCAGTTTCCTGCGGGCCAGCTCCTACGAGCAGTACTTC. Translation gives CASSFLRASSYEQYF.

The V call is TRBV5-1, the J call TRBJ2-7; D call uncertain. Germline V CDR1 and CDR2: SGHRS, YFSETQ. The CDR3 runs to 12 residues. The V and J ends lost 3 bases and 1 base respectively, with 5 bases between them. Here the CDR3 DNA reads TGCGCCAGCAGCTGGGATTCCTACGAGCAGTACTTC. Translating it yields CASSWDSYEQYF.